Below, 32 T cell receptor beta chains from the same sample are listed, as sequenced in a study of T cells in Graves' hyperthyroidism and ophthalmopathy. From RNA transcripts, TCR beta CDR3 regions were amplified. Primed by the HTBI set, a first-round RT-PCR was run on the TCR CDR3. TCRdb ran MiXCR on the multiplex PCR reads and lists one entry per CDR3 protein. The sample includes about 700,000 distinct CDR3 sequences, less than 15% of them seen just once. The sequenced sample was blood. These receptors all come from a woman aged 18-30 years with Graves' hyperthyroidism.

This clonotype was seen repeatedly, ten times or more. V gene TRBV11-2 combines with J gene TRBJ2-3; D unresolved. Trimming pared 5 bases from V and 2 bases from J, leaving 11 bases between. Germline V gives CDR1 SGHAT, CDR2 FQNNGV. The CDR3 has 14 amino acids. The chain's CDR3 is CASSDRLNTDTQYF. Here the CDR3 DNA reads TGTGCCAGCAGCGATAGACTCAACACAGATACGCAGTATTTT.

This clonotype was seen many times. This chain uses TRBV10-3 with TRBJ2-3; TRBD1 is a possible D gene (6 bases). The CDR3 loop spans 14 amino acids. The ends were cut back, 2 bases at V and 2 bases at J, with 8 bases in the middle. Germline V gives CDR1 ENHRY, CDR2 SYGVKD. As DNA, the CDR3 is TGTGCCATCAGTGAGAGGGGGAACACAGATACGCAGTATTTT. Protein product: CAISERGNTDTQYF.

This clonotype was seen many times. V usage is TRBV2 and J usage is TRBJ2-3, with a possible D match to TRBD2 (5 bases). Germline lookup yields CDR1 SNHLY and CDR2 FYNNEI. V gave up 2 bases and J gave up 5 bases, with 14 bases separating them. CDR3 length equals 15 residues. CDR3 loop: CASSEWLALGDTQYF. For the CDR3, the DNA is TGTGCCAGCAGTGAATGGCTAGCTTTGGGAGATACGCAGTATTTT.

The chain employs TRBV5-6 and TRBJ2-7; D is unresolved. V lost 4 bases to trimming and J lost 4 bases, with 27 bases between them. The CDR3 contains 18 residues. Germline V CDR1 and CDR2: SGHDT, YYEEEE. The CDR3 region is CASSVLPGPSGNLYEQYF. The CDR3 DNA reads as TGTGCCAGCAGCGTACTCCCCGGGCCCTCTGGAAATTTGTACGAGCAGTACTTC. Using reference TRBV5-6 and TRBJ2-7 for the parts outside the CDR3, the full variable domain is DAGVTQSPTHLIKTRGQQVTLRCSPKSGHDTVSWYQQALGQGPQFIFQYYEEEERQRGNFPDRFSGHQFPNYSSELNVNALLLGDSALYLCASSVLPGPSGNLYEQYFGPGTRLTVT.

This clonotype showed up just a few times. This sequence joins TRBV25-1 and TRBJ1-6; 10 nucleotides match TRBD1. Looked up from germline, CDR1 is MGHDK and CDR2 is SYGVNS. The V segment lost 3 bases and the J segment 8 bases; nucleotides outside the gene matches: 4. The CDR3 is 15 amino acids. CDR3 bases: TGTGCCAGCAGTGAGAGGGACAGGGGATATTCACCCCTCCACTTT. Translated: CASSERDRGYSPLHF.

J is TRBJ2-5 and V is TRBV20-1; D possibly matches TRBD1 or TRBD2 (6 bases each). CDR1 and CDR2 from the germline V gene are DFQATT and SNEGSKA (reference sequence). This CDR3 is 11 amino acids long. V lost 0 bases to trimming and J lost 13 bases, with 12 bases between them. CDR3: CSARDRGQGYF. The DNA for the CDR3 is TGCAGTGCTAGAGATCGGGGGCAGGGGTACTTC.

This clonotype was detected ten times or more. An end of the junction does not agree with germline; a read error may underlie this. The gene calls are TRBV16 and TRBJ1-5; tentatively, D is TRBD1 (5 bases). Germline V CDR1 and CDR2: KGHSY, FQNENV. This CDR3 comprises 15 residues. Here the CDR3 reads CASNQNGQSNQPQHF. CDR3 bases: TGTGCCAGCAACCAAAATGGACAAAGCAATCAGCCCCAGCATTTT. Drawing the rest from reference TRBV16 and TRBJ1-5, the complete variable domain is GEEVAQTPKHLVRGEGQKAKLYCAPIKGHSYVFWYQQVLKNEFKFLISFQNENVFDETGMPKERFSAKCLPNSPCSLEIQATKLEDSAVYFCASNQNGQSNQPQHFGDGTRLSIL.

At least ten counts were recorded for this clonotype. The CDR3 spells CAWGNRADTQYF. The CDR3, as DNA: TGTGCCTGGGGCAATAGAGCAGATACGCAGTATTTT. The chain has TRBV30 and TRBJ2-3; D call uncertain. Germline-derived CDR1 and CDR2 are GTSNPN and SVGIG (reference sequence). The CDR3 has 12 residues. The V end was cut by 5 bases, the J end by 4 bases, with 10 bases between.

This clonotype was seen many times. V is TRBV13 and J is TRBJ2-3; the D gene is possibly TRBD1 (5 bases). Between the trimmed V and J ends, which lost 6 bases and 3 bases, there was a span of 13 bases. Germline V gene lookup returns CDR1 PRHDT and CDR2 FYEKMQ (reference sequence). The CDR3 covers 14 residues. The DNA of the CDR3 is TGTGCCAGCAGTGTCAGGGTCGTGACAGATACGCAGTATTTT. Its protein is CASSVRVVTDTQYF.

Concerning this clonotype: The final CDR3 position lacks the conserved phenylalanine or tryptophan, pointing to a likely read error. The V call is TRBV4-1, the J call TRBJ2-1; D assignment may be TRBD1 or TRBD2 (5 bases each). Germline V gene data show CDR1 as MGHRA and CDR2 as YSYEKL. The CDR3 contains 15 residues. Deletions cut 4 bases from V and 4 bases from J, with 14 bases between. Written as DNA, the CDR3 is TGCGCCAGCAGCCCCAGGTCCAGGGAGTACAATGAGCAGTTCGTC. Translating gives CASSPRSREYNEQFV.

The chain has TRBV6-1 and TRBJ2-2; a possible D gene is TRBD2 (5 bases). The ends were cut back, 5 bases at V and 4 bases at J, with 23 bases in the middle. Germline lookup yields CDR1 MNHNS and CDR2 SASEGT. The CDR3 is 18 amino acids. The CDR3 protein is CASSYSSLRAQTTGELFF. Written as DNA, the CDR3 is TGTGCCAGCAGTTACTCTTCTTTGCGGGCACAGACCACCGGGGAGCTGTTTTTT.

V usage is TRBV20-1 and J usage is TRBJ2-1; 9 bases are a match to TRBD2. Trimming took 0 bases from V and 5 from J; bases not matched to a gene: 5. Germline V lookup: CDR1 DFQATT, CDR2 SNEGSKA (reference sequence). The CDR3 is 15 residues long. CDR3 protein: CSARDGTSRNNEQFF. The CDR3, as DNA: TGCAGTGCTAGAGACGGGACTAGCCGCAACAATGAGCAGTTCTTC.

This clonotype has a count of ten or more. This chain connects TRBV6-5 to TRBJ2-2; D is unclear. V lost 0 bases and J 6 bases, leaving 11 bases between the germline ends. This CDR3 has 15 amino acids. CDR1 and CDR2 from the germline V gene are MNHEY and SVGAGI. In nucleotides, the CDR3 is TGTGCCAGCAGTTACTCGACCTATGTCGCCGGGGAGCTGTTTTTT. This sequence encodes CASSYSTYVAGELFF.

The sample holds many counts of this clonotype. This chain connects TRBV2 to TRBJ2-7; perhaps TRBD1 as D (7 bases). The CDR3 contains 12 residues. Germline V gene data show CDR1 as SNHLY and CDR2 as FYNNEI. V was shortened by 6 bases and J by 6 bases, with 12 bases between the two germline ends. CDR3 nucleotide sequence: TGTGCCAGCAGCAACAGGGGAGGCGAGCAGTACTTC. This gives the protein CASSNRGGEQYF.

In this sample, this clonotype turned up many times. This rearrangement joins TRBV25-1 to TRBJ1-1, with D perhaps TRBD1 (5 bases). The germline V gene has CDR1 MGHDK and CDR2 SYGVNS. V gave up 2 bases and J gave up 3 bases, with 19 bases separating them. The CDR3 extends over 17 amino acids. CDR3 in DNA: TGTGCCAGCAGTGAACAAGGGCAGGGCCCACGGGACACTGAAGCTTTCTTT. Amino acids: CASSEQGQGPRDTEAFF.

The CDR3 sequence: CASSRGVGRSYEQYF. In nucleotides, the CDR3 is TGTGCCAGCAGCCGAGGGGTAGGGAGATCCTACGAGCAGTACTTC. The chain links TRBV6-1 to TRBJ2-7; either TRBD1 or TRBD2 may fit D (5 bases each). The ends were cut back, 6 bases at V and 1 base at J, with 16 bases in the middle. This CDR3 spans 15 amino acids. Looked up from germline, CDR1 is MNHNS and CDR2 is SASEGT.

Only a few counts were recorded for this clonotype. The CDR3 DNA follows: TGTGCCAGCAGCCGAGACAGGGCCCAGGGGCAGTACTTC. This codes for CASSRDRAQGQYF. The chain links TRBV6-1 to TRBJ2-7; 7 positions agree with TRBD1. Looked up from germline, CDR1 is MNHNS and CDR2 is SASEGT. The CDR3 is 13 residues long. The J segment lost 9 bases and the V segment lost 6 bases, leaving 11 bases of the junction unmatched.

The V and J genes are TRBV27 and TRBJ1-2; no definite D call. CDR1 MNHEY and CDR2 SMNVEV come from the germline V gene (reference sequence). Trimming removed 2 bases from V and 8 bases from J, with 15 bases in between. The length of the CDR3 is 14 residues. The CDR3 sequence: CASSLKGGRWGYTF. The CDR3, as DNA: TGTGCCAGCAGTTTAAAAGGCGGAAGATGGGGCTACACCTTC.

In this sample, this clonotype turned up many times. The chain joins TRBV27 to TRBJ2-7, with 11 bases matching TRBD2. V trimming: 5 bases; J trimming: 2 bases; junction bases outside the gene matches: 5. The CDR3 loop spans 15 amino acids. Per the germline V gene, CDR1 is MNHEY and CDR2 is SMNVEV (reference sequence). The CDR3 here is CASSKGLAGTYEQYF. The CDR3 nucleotides are TGTGCCAGCAGTAAAGGACTAGCGGGTACCTACGAGCAGTACTTC.

The chain carries TRBV6-5 and TRBJ2-5; 8 bases are shared with TRBD1. The trim removed 4 bases at V and 3 bases at J, leaving 25 bases unmatched. Germline CDR1 and CDR2: MNHEY and SVGAGI. This CDR3 contains 21 residues. The CDR3 spells CASSFCKLGQGLAGSEETQYF. The DNA for the CDR3 is TGTGCCAGCAGTTTTTGCAAGTTAGGACAGGGTTTGGCGGGATCGGAAGAGACCCAGTACTTC.

This clonotype showed up just a few times. This sequence joins TRBV4-1 and TRBJ1-2; 10 bases align to TRBD1. After removal of 1 base from V and 4 bases from J, the junction contained 6 bases not matched to a gene. The CDR3 length is 16 residues. Per the germline V gene, CDR1 is MGHRA and CDR2 is YSYEKL. Here the CDR3 DNA reads TGCGCCAGCAGCCAAGGCGGGACAGGGGACCTCTATGGCTACACCTTC. It yields the protein CASSQGGTGDLYGYTF.

This chain links TRBV18 with TRBJ1-4; D unclear. CDR3 length equals 17 residues. The V and J ends lost 3 bases and 5 bases respectively, with 19 bases between them. From germline, CDR1 is KGHSH and CDR2 LQKENI. CDR3 nucleotides: TGTGCCAGCTCACCGGAAAATATAGGACGGAAAAATGAAAAACTGTTTTTT. As protein: CASSPENIGRKNEKLFF. Drawing the rest from reference TRBV18 and TRBJ1-4, the complete variable domain is NAGVMQNPRHLVRRRGQEARLRCSPMKGHSHVYWYRQLPEEGLKFMVYLQKENIIDESGMPKERFSAEFPKEGPSILRIQQVVRGDSAAYFCASSPENIGRKNEKLFFGSGTQLSVL.

This clonotype has ten or more counts. The chain is built from TRBV7-9 and TRBJ2-7; no reliable D call. Per germline, CDR1 SEHNR and CDR2 FQNEAQ (reference sequence). The ends were cut back, 8 bases at V and 1 base at J, with 6 bases in the middle. The CDR3 extends over 11 amino acids. CDR3 loop: CASARSYEQYF. CDR3 nucleotide sequence: TGTGCCAGCGCGAGATCCTACGAGCAGTACTTC.

This clonotype has just a few counts. V usage is TRBV2 and J usage is TRBJ2-3; no clear D gene. CDR3 length: 15 residues. Trimming stripped 11 bases from V and 0 bases from J, with 18 bases between. CDR1 is SNHLY, CDR2 FYNNEI, per germline. The CDR3 here is CASQTGTDSTDTQYF. In DNA, the CDR3 is TGTGCCTCCCAGACTGGAACAGATAGCACAGATACGCAGTATTTT.

The chain uses TRBV3-1 and TRBJ2-7; TRBD2 matches at 8 bases. From germline, CDR1 is LGHDT and CDR2 YNNKEL (reference sequence). V dropped 5 bases and J dropped 0; count of bases not matched to a gene: 15. The CDR3 has 18 residues. This chain's CDR3 is CASSTSIVRSGSSYEQYF. CDR3 nucleotide sequence: TGTGCCAGCAGCACCTCGATCGTTAGGAGCGGGAGCTCCTACGAGCAGTACTTC.

The chain carries TRBV10-3 and TRBJ2-3, with D perhaps TRBD1 (5 bases). The CDR3 runs 16 residues. Germline V gene data show CDR1 as ENHRY and CDR2 as SYGVKD. V was cut by 2 bases and J by 2 bases, with 14 bases left in between. Written as DNA, the CDR3 is TGTGCCATCAGTGAGCCTTTCAGGGAATACACAGATACGCAGTATTTT. Protein: CAISEPFREYTDTQYF.

For this clonotype: With a much larger clone just one base away, this may be a read error. This chain joins TRBV7-9 and TRBJ2-7; D might be TRBD1 (5 bases). Deletions cut 4 bases from V and 2 bases from J, with 15 bases between. The CDR3 is 15 residues long. The V gene's germline CDR1 is SEHNR and CDR2 FQNEAQ (reference sequence). The CDR3 sequence is CASSSAPTDTYEQYF. CDR3 sequence (DNA): TGTGCCAGCAGCTCAGCCCCGACAGATACCTACGAGCAGTACTTC.

This clonotype was counted at least ten times. V is TRBV5-1 and J is TRBJ2-1; TRBD2 agrees at 10 bases. CDR1 is SGHRS, CDR2 YFSETQ, per germline. J gave up 3 bases and V 9 bases, and 6 bases lay outside the gene matches. The CDR3 is 14 residues long. In DNA form, the CDR3 reads TGCGCCACCACAGCGGGAGGGGTCTACAATGAGCAGTTCTTC. It encodes CATTAGGVYNEQFF.

To note about this clonotype: It may be a read error: a sequence one base away is much more abundant. This chain uses TRBV11-2 with TRBJ2-3; 8 positions agree with TRBD2. CDR1 and CDR2 (germline): SGHAT, FQNNGV. The CDR3 is 15 residues long. Here the CDR3 DNA reads TGTGTCAGCAAGCGGCGGGGGGCAGTAACAGATACGCAGTATTTT. Amino acids: CVSKRRGAVTDTQYF.

This clonotype was counted at least ten times. Germline and junction disagree at one end, which may indicate a read error. The chain is built from TRBV2 and TRBJ2-3; TRBD1 matches 7 bases. Germline values: CDR1 SNHLY, CDR2 FYNNEI. The CDR3 covers 16 residues. The CDR3 region has the DNA TGTGCCAGCAGTGAATGGCCGGGACAGAGCACAAATACGCAGTATTTT. Amino acids: CASSEWPGQSTNTQYF.

This clonotype was picked up many times. The CDR3 region is CASSPVQGPQPQHF. The CDR3 DNA reads TGTGCCAGCTCACCAGTACAAGGCCCACAGCCCCAGCATTTT. The rearrangement uses TRBV18 and TRBJ1-5, with no clear D. This CDR3 is built from 14 residues. Per germline, CDR1 KGHSH and CDR2 LQKENI. Between the trimmed V and J ends, which lost 2 bases and 7 bases, there was a span of 12 bases.

Many counts were recorded for this clonotype. This chain joins TRBV12-3 or TRBV12-4 and TRBJ2-2, with D possibly being TRBD2 (6 bases). The germline V and J ends were trimmed by 4 bases and 5 bases, with 14 bases remaining between them. The CDR3 runs to 15 residues. CDR3 DNA: TGTGCCAGCAGTTACGGGACTTGGGGAACCGGGGAGCTGTTTTTT. It yields the protein CASSYGTWGTGELFF.